The 8 T cell receptor beta chains below were found in one sample sequenced in a study of blood T cells in healthy people across ages. Then a second PCR, running about 6 to 12 cycles, was carried out with a sample-barcoded 5' primer and a J-beta primer mix. Each CDR3 protein gets one entry after TCRdb re-called the 5' RACE reads with MiXCR. The table includes more than 1,000,000 distinct CDR3 sequences, less than 25% detected once. This sample was also put to use in a study of T cells of mothers and their children.

Sequences were obtained from blood. All receptors come from a girl aged 2 to 9 in good health.

This clonotype was detected a few times. The chain couples TRBV2 to TRBJ2-1; 7 nucleotides line up with TRBD2. V lost 6 bases and J lost 8; bases outside the gene matches: 13. This CDR3 region has 15 residues. Germline lookup yields CDR1 SNHLY and CDR2 FYNNEI. The CDR3 sequence: CASRVRLAPRYEQFF. In DNA form, the CDR3 reads TGTGCCAGCAGGGTTAGACTAGCACCGCGCTATGAGCAGTTCTTC.

A few counts support this clonotype. J is TRBJ2-3 and V is TRBV12-3 or TRBV12-4; maybe TRBD2 (5 bases). Deletions cut 6 bases from V and 5 bases from J, with 18 bases between. The length of the CDR3 is 15 residues. CDR3 residues: CASRPGLATRDTQYF. The CDR3, as DNA: TGTGCCAGCAGACCCGGACTCGCTACGAGAGATACGCAGTATTTT.

The chain combines TRBV4-1 with TRBJ2-2; 8 bases are shared with TRBD2. Looked up from germline, CDR1 is MGHRA and CDR2 is YSYEKL. The CDR3 consists of 16 residues. V shed 3 bases and J 3 bases; nucleotides not matched to a gene: 6. The CDR3: CASSHRAGEHTGELFF. Here the CDR3 DNA reads TGCGCCAGCAGCCACAGAGCGGGAGAGCACACCGGGGAGCTGTTTTTT.

The chain's CDR3 is CASSPQAAGSYGYTF. CDR3 coding DNA: TGTGCCAGCAGCCCACAGGCCGCGGGGAGCTATGGCTACACCTTC. V gene TRBV11-2 combines with J gene TRBJ1-2; weak D call: TRBD1 (5 bases). V dropped 5 bases and J dropped 4 bases, with 17 bases sitting between them. Germline-derived CDR1 and CDR2 are SGHAT and FQNNGV. This CDR3 is 15 amino acids long.

The chain carries TRBV3-1 and TRBJ2-5; 8 nucleotides line up with TRBD1. There are 15 residues in the CDR3. The germline V gene has CDR1 LGHDT and CDR2 YNNKEL (reference sequence). The V and J ends lost 4 bases and 5 bases, in that order; junction bases with no gene match: 9. CDR3 DNA: TGTGCCAGCAGCCCTCCCAGGACAGGGAGTGAGACCCAGTACTTC. This gives the protein CASSPPRTGSETQYF.

The rearrangement uses TRBV20-1 and TRBJ2-5; no firm D call. This CDR3 is 11 amino acids long. Per germline, CDR1 DFQATT and CDR2 SNEGSKA (reference sequence). Trimming removed 6 bases from V and 0 bases from J, with 5 bases in between. The CDR3 spells CSAAYQETQYF. The CDR3 DNA reads as TGCAGTGCGGCATACCAAGAGACCCAGTACTTC.

In its sample, this clonotype was seen a few times. This chain links TRBV20-1 with TRBJ1-5; D possibly corresponds to TRBD1 (6 bases). This CDR3 comprises 11 residues. Trimming removed 5 bases at V and 7 bases at J, with 9 bases between. Germline V gene sequence: CDR1 DFQATT, CDR2 SNEGSKA (reference sequence). CDR3 sequence reads: CSALGGQPQHF. The CDR3 DNA is TGCAGTGCTCTAGGGGGGCAGCCCCAGCATTTT.

The table lists this clonotype with a few counts. The rearrangement links TRBV7-2 to TRBJ1-2, with D possibly being TRBD1 (6 bases). Per germline, CDR1 SGHTA and CDR2 FQGNSA. The CDR3 runs to 13 residues. The V end lost 1 base, the J end lost 6 bases, and 9 bases lay between the germline ends. CDR3 region: CASSLERDNGYTF. The DNA of the CDR3 is TGTGCCAGCAGCTTAGAAAGGGACAATGGCTACACCTTC.